This T cell receptor beta chain appears in the sequencing data of a study of blood T cell repertoires in COVID-19. For the study at large: The United States, Italy and Spain supplied acute and convalescent COVID-19 samples. PBMCs, B-cell-depleted T cells, or T cells were the source of the cDNA or gDNA that made up the material.

Under the authors' procedure: It was from reference gene primer amplification that nucleated cell counts were estimated. Only in-frame clones appear in the TCRdb table, and some are missing; sequencing was by immunoSEQ multiplex PCR. V, J and clone size are those of that table, while D and trimming were read from the DNA. The sample lists about 160,000 clones, roughly 80% seen once, with around 2.7% in the top ten. Germline CDR1 reads MNHNY; CDR2 reads SVGAGI (reference sequence). V lost 2 bases and J 1 base, leaving 12 bases between the germline ends. CDR3 length: 15 residues. Material for sequencing was peripheral blood. This chain joins TRBV6-6 and TRBJ2-7; a weak D match, TRBD2 (5 bases). The sequence was obtained from a man between 65 and 85 years old with acute or convalescent COVID-19. The CDR3 is CASSYGGRPSYEQYF. CDR3 nucleotide sequence: TGTGCCAGCAGTTACGGAGGCAGACCATCCTACGAGCAGTACTTC.